Following are 14 T cell receptor beta chains from one sample sequenced in a study of CD8 T cells in ankylosing spondylitis. The antigens of these receptors remain unknown. A single record per CDR3 protein comes from TCRdb applying MiXCR to the 5' RACE reads. The sample lists 390,000 or so distinct CDR3 sequences; around 20% were seen once. Overall study results and limits: One TCR beta motif, made up of several highly homologous variants, appeared characteristic of ankylosing spondylitis blood.

The specimen was blood, either unsorted or a sorted T cell fraction (not recorded which). These receptors came from a male donor with ankylosing spondylitis.

This clonotype was seen a handful of times. The chain has TRBV20-1 and TRBJ2-1, with D perhaps TRBD2 (7 bases). The ends were cut back, 6 bases at V and 4 bases at J, with 16 bases in the middle. This CDR3 spans 14 amino acids. Germline V gene data show CDR1 as DFQATT and CDR2 as SNEGSKA (reference sequence). The CDR3 nucleotides read TGCAGTGCAACGGGGGGCGGGCAGTACAATGAGCAGTTCTTC. The encoded protein is CSATGGGQYNEQFF.

The chain carries TRBV7-2 and TRBJ2-7, with unresolved D. The V gene lost 3 bases and the J gene lost 3 bases, with 12 bases spanning the gap. This CDR3 is 14 amino acids long. Germline-derived CDR1 and CDR2 are SGHTA and FQGNSA. The CDR3 protein is CASSFVGRDYEQYF. CDR3 in DNA: TGTGCCAGCAGCTTCGTCGGAAGGGACTACGAGCAGTACTTC.

This chain joins TRBV2 and TRBJ2-7; unclear D gene. The ends were cut back, 4 bases at V and 6 bases at J, with 10 bases in the middle. The CDR3 loop spans 12 amino acids. Germline CDR1 reads SNHLY; CDR2 reads FYNNEI. CDR3 DNA: TGTGCCAGCAGTGTCTGGGCCGGCGAGCAGTACTTC. Encoded protein: CASSVWAGEQYF.

This clonotype has a count of ten or more. A junction boundary mismatches the germline segment, possibly from a read error. CDR3 coding DNA: TGTGCTAGCAGCTTAGGGCTCACCGGGGAGCTGTTTTTT. As protein: CASSLGLTGELFF. V and J are TRBV5-1 and TRBJ2-2; D might be TRBD2 (5 bases). CDR3 size: 13 residues. Germline assignment: CDR1 SGHRS and CDR2 YFSETQ.

J is TRBJ1-5 and V is TRBV12-5, with no clear D. V lost 1 base, J lost 8 bases, and 6 bases lay in between. Germline V gene data show CDR1 as LGHNT and CDR2 as FRNRAP. This CDR3 contains 12 residues. The chain's CDR3 is CASGLGDKPQHF. The DNA for the CDR3 is TGTGCTAGTGGTTTGGGCGACAAGCCCCAGCATTTT.

The chain couples TRBV3-1 to TRBJ2-7, with no clear D. CDR1 and CDR2 from the germline V gene are LGHDT and YNNKEL (reference sequence). V lost 1 base, J lost 3 bases, and 13 bases lay in between. This CDR3 is 15 amino acids long. The CDR3 DNA reads TGTGCCAGCAGCCAAGGCACTGGTAGTTTCTACGAGCAGTACTTC. This encodes CASSQGTGSFYEQYF.

V is TRBV5-1 and J is TRBJ2-5; TRBD2 matches at 9 bases. Per the germline V gene, CDR1 is SGHRS and CDR2 is YFSETQ. The CDR3 runs to 15 residues. J lost 5 bases, V lost 2 bases, and 7 bases had no gene match. The CDR3 DNA reads as TGCGCCAGCAGCTTTATAGCGGGAGAGGGGGAGACCCAGTACTTC. Its translation: CASSFIAGEGETQYF. Supplemented by reference TRBV5-1 and TRBJ2-5, the full variable domain reads KAGVTQTPRYLIKTRGQQVTLSCSPISGHRSVSWYQQTPGQGLQFLFEYFSETQRNKGNFPGRFSGRQFSNSRSEMNVSTLELGDSALYLCASSFIAGEGETQYFGPGTRLLVL.

This clonotype was seen a handful of times. The chain couples TRBV11-2 to TRBJ1-6, with D unresolved. The CDR3 extends over 15 amino acids. V lost 1 base and J 4 bases, leaving 8 bases between the germline ends. CDR1 is SGHAT and CDR2 is FQNNGV in the germline V gene. CDR3 protein: CASSLVADYNSPLHF. Written as DNA, the CDR3 is TGTGCCAGCAGCTTAGTGGCAGATTATAATTCACCCCTCCACTTT.

This clonotype was recorded a few times. The chain uses TRBV4-3 and TRBJ2-2; possible D gene TRBD1, 5 bases. Deletions cut 1 base from V and 6 bases from J, with 12 bases between. The CDR3 has 15 amino acids. Germline assignment: CDR1 LGHNA and CDR2 YSLEER. The CDR3 DNA reads TGCGCCAGCAGCCAAGTGGCAGGGCCCCCCGGGGAGCTGTTTTTT. This encodes CASSQVAGPPGELFF.

V gene TRBV7-8 combines with J gene TRBJ2-7; 13 bases are a match to TRBD2. Per germline, CDR1 SGHVS and CDR2 FQNEAQ. The ends lost 6 bases at V and 3 bases at J; junction bases unmatched: 11. This CDR3 region has 17 residues. The CDR3 coding sequence is TGTGCCAGCAGACTAGCGGGAGGGTCCGACTCCTTCTACGAGCAGTACTTC. Translation: CASRLAGGSDSFYEQYF.

This chain connects TRBV12-3 or TRBV12-4 to TRBJ1-4; TRBD1 matches at 7 bases. The J segment lost 8 bases and the V segment lost 6 bases, leaving 12 bases of the junction unmatched. This CDR3 has 15 residues. CDR3 nucleotides: TGTGCCAGCAGCCCCGTTCGACAGGGTACGGAAAAACTGTTTTTT. Translating it yields CASSPVRQGTEKLFF.

The sample holds a few counts of this clonotype. The chain recombines TRBV18 with TRBJ2-3; D gene unclear. This CDR3 comprises 14 residues. The V end was cut by 0 bases, the J end by 2 bases, with 6 bases between. CDR1 KGHSH and CDR2 LQKENI come from the germline V gene. CDR3 nucleotides: TGTGCCAGCTCACCACCGATTCTCACAGATACGCAGTATTTT. As protein: CASSPPILTDTQYF.

This clonotype was detected only a few times. V gene TRBV18 combines with J gene TRBJ2-6, with D possibly being TRBD2 (5 bases). V was cut by 2 bases and J by 4 bases, with 18 bases left in between. The CDR3 covers 18 residues. CDR1 is KGHSH, CDR2 LQKENI, per germline. The CDR3 sequence: CASSPINSLGAGANVLTF. The CDR3 DNA follows: TGTGCCAGCTCACCAATTAATTCTCTGGGAGCGGGGGCCAACGTCCTGACTTTC.

This clonotype was detected a few times. This sequence joins TRBV7-6 and TRBJ2-3; TRBD2 agrees at 7 bases. The trim removed 10 bases at V and 5 bases at J, leaving 15 bases unmatched. CDR3 length: 15 amino acids. Germline V gene data show CDR1 as SGHVS and CDR2 as FNYEAQ. This CDR3 is CATGLVGGLEDTQYF. DNA for the CDR3: TGTGCCACCGGGTTGGTGGGGGGGTTGGAAGATACGCAGTATTTT.